Shown below are 12 T cell receptor beta chains from a single sample sequenced in a study of shared clonotypes between healthy human individuals. The table came from immunoSEQ multiplex PCR; TCRdb's copy has only in-frame clones and leaves some out. The sample records some 1,400,000 clones, over 95% being singletons. Sample: naive CD4+ T cells sorted from blood. Subset defined: CD45RA+ positively selected. The receptors come from a man aged 25-45 years in good health.

The chain uses TRBV10-2 and TRBJ2-5, with D tentatively TRBD2 (6 bases). Germline CDR1 and CDR2: WSHSY and SAAADI. CDR3 length: 15 amino acids. The germline V and J ends were trimmed by 6 bases and 3 bases, with 17 bases remaining between them. CDR3: CASSHGGSREETQYF. DNA for the CDR3: TGCGCCAGCAGCCATGGGGGGTCACGGGAAGAGACCCAGTACTTC.

This rearrangement joins TRBV28 to TRBJ2-7; weak D call: TRBD2 (5 bases). Trimming took 3 bases from V and 0 from J, leaving 18 bases between them. Germline lookup yields CDR1 MDHEN and CDR2 SYDVKM. The CDR3 spans 17 residues. CDR3 DNA sequence: TGTGCCAGCAGTTTCAAGGTCGAAGCGGTTAGCTCCTACGAGCAGTACTTC. It codes for CASSFKVEAVSSYEQYF.

The V gene is TRBV2, the J gene TRBJ2-1, with D tentatively TRBD1 (6 bases). From germline, CDR1 is SNHLY and CDR2 FYNNEI. V was pared by 10 bases and J by 4 bases, with 14 bases between. This CDR3 region has 13 residues. CDR3 sequence (DNA): TGTGCCACCGACCGGGACACTTACAATGAGCAGTTCTTC. As protein: CATDRDTYNEQFF.

The rearrangement links TRBV10-2 to TRBJ2-3, with 9 bases identical to TRBD1. The CDR3 consists of 14 residues. CDR1 and CDR2 from the germline V gene are WSHSY and SAAADI. J gave up 4 bases and V 3 bases, and 2 bases lay outside the gene matches. CDR3 in DNA: TGCGCCAGCAGTGAACAGGGGGCGGCAGATACGCAGTATTTT. Translating gives CASSEQGAADTQYF.

Concerning this clone: This sample includes further DNA sequences coding for the same CDR3. The chain couples TRBV5-1 to TRBJ2-1; 8 nucleotides match TRBD1. This CDR3 is 15 amino acids long. Germline V gives CDR1 SGHRS, CDR2 YFSETQ. V was pared by 2 bases and J by 3 bases, with 4 bases of the junction left unmatched. The CDR3 reads CASSLRQGSYNEQFF. The DNA of the CDR3 is TGCGCCAGCAGCTTACGACAGGGGAGCTACAATGAGCAGTTCTTC.

V and J are TRBV5-8 and TRBJ2-7; TRBD2 agrees at 9 bases. V lost 1 base and J lost 6; bases outside the gene matches: 8. The germline V gene encodes CDR1 SGHTS and CDR2 YDEGEE. The CDR3 is 15 amino acids. The CDR3 reads CASSLLSGSGGEQYF. In nucleotides, the CDR3 is TGTGCCAGCAGCTTGCTTAGCGGGAGTGGAGGCGAGCAGTACTTC.

The chain combines TRBV30 with TRBJ2-7; D might be TRBD1 (5 bases). The CDR3 has 13 amino acids. The germline gives CDR1 GTSNPN, CDR2 SVGIG (reference sequence). Trimming took 2 bases from V and 2 from J, leaving 10 bases between them. CDR3 DNA: TGTGCCTGGAGTATTGGACATGCCTACGAGCAGTACTTC. Amino acids: CAWSIGHAYEQYF.

The J gene is TRBJ1-2, the V gene TRBV19; D might be TRBD1 (5 bases). The germline V and J ends were trimmed by 6 bases and 0 bases, with 14 bases remaining between them. The CDR3 consists of 15 residues. The V gene's germline CDR1 is LNHDA and CDR2 SQIVND (reference sequence). CDR3 sequence (DNA): TGTGCCAGTAGCCCCGACAGATCAGCTAACTATGGCTACACCTTC. Its protein product is CASSPDRSANYGYTF. The full variable domain, its missing parts supplied by reference TRBV19 and TRBJ1-2, is DGGITQSPKYLFRKEGQNVTLSCEQNLNHDAMYWYRQDPGQGLRLIYYSQIVNDFQKGDIAEGYSVSREKKESFPLTVTSAQKNPTAFYLCASSPDRSANYGYTFGSGTRLTVV.

In its sample, this clone was seen once. V is TRBV10-2 and J is TRBJ2-1; D is possibly TRBD1 or TRBD2 (5 bases each). V lost 8 bases and J lost 1, with 15 bases in between. The CDR3 consists of 15 residues. Germline values: CDR1 WSHSY, CDR2 SAAADI. This chain's CDR3 is CASASGTGSYNEQFF. DNA for the CDR3: TGCGCCAGCGCCTCCGGGACCGGATCCTACAATGAGCAGTTCTTC.

Written as DNA, the CDR3 is TGTGCCATCAGTGAGACAGGGGGTGGCTATGGCTACACCTTC. Translated: CAISETGGGYGYTF. The chain employs TRBV10-3 and TRBJ1-2; TRBD1 agrees at 8 bases. The CDR3 extends over 14 amino acids. Germline V lookup: CDR1 ENHRY, CDR2 SYGVKD. The ends lost 2 bases at V and 4 bases at J; junction bases unmatched: 3.

Only one count was recorded for this clone. This rearrangement joins TRBV19 to TRBJ1-5, with 7 positions matching TRBD1. V dropped 5 bases and J dropped 6; count of bases not matched to a gene: 10. This CDR3 contains 15 residues. Germline CDR1 LNHDA, CDR2 SQIVND (reference sequence). The CDR3 coding sequence is TGTGCCAGTAGTTCGCGGGGGAGGGGGCTTCAGCCCCAGCATTTT. Amino acids: CASSSRGRGLQPQHF. The entire variable domain, with the rest obtained from reference TRBV19 and TRBJ1-5, is as follows: DGGITQSPKYLFRKEGQNVTLSCEQNLNHDAMYWYRQDPGQGLRLIYYSQIVNDFQKGDIAEGYSVSREKKESFPLTVTSAQKNPTAFYLCASSSRGRGLQPQHFGDGTRLSIL.

This rearrangement joins TRBV6-6 to TRBJ1-3, with D unclear. Germline CDR1 reads MNHNY; CDR2 reads SVGAGI (reference sequence). CDR3 length: 14 residues. V lost 6 bases and J lost 7, with 16 bases in between. DNA of the CDR3: TGTGCCAGCAGCCCCAGACCGGGCCTGAACACCATATATTTT. Residues: CASSPRPGLNTIYF.